Listed below are T cell receptor beta chains from one sample, sequenced in a study of blood T cell repertoires in COVID-19. Sequencing was performed with immunoSEQ multiplex PCR; in TCRdb, only in-frame clones are kept and a portion is missing. The table includes approximately 150,000 clones, around 84% detected once. Specimen: peripheral blood. All receptors derive from a woman over 75 with acute or convalescent COVID-19. Each CDR3 is given with its conserved first and last residue. A D gene is named only where the DNA matches it firmly. Clone size is not always given. Where it is, it says once, few, many or a class for expanded clones.

abundance: .; v_gene: TRBV5-4; len: 14; d_gene: .; j_gene: TRBJ1-1; CDR3aa: CASRSAGLSAEAFF; CDR3nt: TGTGCCAGCAGGTCAGCAGGACTTTCCGCTGAAGCTTTCTTT
abundance: .; v_gene: TRBV6-1; len: 15; d_gene: .; j_gene: TRBJ1-5; CDR3aa: CASSVARGNVQPQHF; CDR3nt: TGTGCCAGCAGTGTAGCCCGGGGTAATGTTCAGCCCCAGCATTTT
abundance: .; v_gene: TRBV3-1/TRBV3-2; len: 17; d_gene: TRBD2; j_gene: TRBJ2-2; CDR3aa: CASSQVPGLAVPGELFF; CDR3nt: TGTGCCAGCAGCCAAGTTCCGGGACTAGCGGTTCCCGGGGAGCTGTTTTTT
abundance: .; v_gene: TRBV18; len: 16; d_gene: TRBD2; j_gene: TRBJ2-3; CDR3aa: CASSPRTSGGTDTQYF; CDR3nt: TGTGCCAGCTCACCAAGGACTAGCGGGGGCACAGATACGCAGTATTTT
abundance: .; v_gene: TRBV2; len: 13; d_gene: .; j_gene: TRBJ2-4; CDR3aa: CATGGLAKNIQYF; CDR3nt: TGTGCCACCGGGGGGCTAGCCAAAAACATTCAGTACTTC
abundance: .; v_gene: TRBV2; len: 14; d_gene: .; j_gene: TRBJ2-7; CDR3aa: CASSVTSTGYEQYF; CDR3nt: TGTGCCAGCAGTGTAACTAGCACCGGCTACGAGCAGTACTTC
abundance: .; v_gene: TRBV5-5; len: 15; d_gene: TRBD1; j_gene: TRBJ1-4; CDR3aa: CASSLRGQGARKLFF; CDR3nt: TGTGCCAGCAGCTTGCGTGGGCAGGGGGCGCGTAAACTGTTTTTT
abundance: .; v_gene: TRBV4-1; len: 15; d_gene: .; j_gene: TRBJ2-3; CDR3aa: CASSQEGASTDTQYF; CDR3nt: TGCGCCAGCAGCCAAGAGGGGGCTAGCACAGATACGCAGTATTTT
abundance: .; v_gene: TRBV5-4; len: 14; d_gene: .; j_gene: TRBJ2-1; CDR3aa: CASSSPGPVGEQFF; CDR3nt: TGTGCCAGCAGTTCCCCAGGGCCGGTGGGTGAGCAGTTCTTC
abundance: .; v_gene: TRBV12-3/TRBV12-4; len: 13; d_gene: .; j_gene: TRBJ2-1; CDR3aa: CASSLGGANEQFF; CDR3nt: TGTGCCAGCAGTTTAGGTGGAGCAAATGAGCAGTTCTTC
abundance: .; v_gene: TRBV19; len: 15; d_gene: TRBD1; j_gene: TRBJ2-2; CDR3aa: CASSKRTGISGELFF; CDR3nt: TGTGCCAGTAGTAAGCGGACAGGGATTTCCGGGGAGCTGTTTTTT
abundance: .; v_gene: TRBV6-2/TRBV6-3; len: 13; d_gene: TRBD1; j_gene: TRBJ1-4; CDR3aa: CASSPRDSSKLFF; CDR3nt: TGTGCCAGCAGTCCCCGGGACAGTTCTAAACTGTTTTTT
abundance: .; v_gene: TRBV28; len: 13; d_gene: .; j_gene: TRBJ2-1; CDR3aa: CASSSYLYNEQFF; CDR3nt: TGTGCCAGCAGTTCGTACTTATACAATGAGCAGTTCTTC
abundance: .; v_gene: TRBV19; len: 16; d_gene: .; j_gene: TRBJ1-1; CDR3aa: CASSPRRQVRNTEAFF; CDR3nt: TGTGCCAGTAGCCCTCGCAGACAGGTTAGGAACACTGAAGCTTTCTTT
abundance: once; v_gene: TRBV6-5; len: 15; d_gene: TRBD1; j_gene: TRBJ1-2; CDR3aa: CASSKTGGVDYGYTF; CDR3nt: TGTGCCAGCAGTAAGACAGGGGGCGTCGACTATGGCTACACCTTC
abundance: .; v_gene: TRBV28; len: 16; d_gene: TRBD1; j_gene: TRBJ1-1; CDR3aa: CASGSLQGSRYTEAFF; CDR3nt: TGTGCCAGCGGATCGTTACAGGGGAGTCGGTACACTGAAGCTTTCTTT
abundance: .; v_gene: TRBV5-1; len: 14; d_gene: TRBD1; j_gene: TRBJ2-3; CDR3aa: CASSPGQGVDTQYF; CDR3nt: TGCGCCAGCAGCCCCGGACAGGGAGTAGATACGCAGTATTTT
abundance: .; v_gene: TRBV3-1/TRBV3-2; len: 14; d_gene: .; j_gene: TRBJ1-5; CDR3aa: CASSQGQPGQPQHF; CDR3nt: TGTGCCAGCAGCCAAGGACAGCCTGGTCAGCCCCAGCATTTT
abundance: once; v_gene: TRBV11-2; len: 14; d_gene: TRBD1; j_gene: TRBJ1-2; CDR3aa: CASSLEGTGGGYTF; CDR3nt: TGTGCCAGCAGCTTAGAGGGGACAGGGGGTGGCTACACCTTC
abundance: .; v_gene: TRBV19; len: 14; d_gene: TRBD1; j_gene: TRBJ1-2; CDR3aa: CASSPDRGTYGYTF; CDR3nt: TGTGCCAGTAGCCCGGACAGGGGGACCTATGGCTACACCTTC
abundance: .; v_gene: TRBV7-2; len: 16; d_gene: TRBD2; j_gene: TRBJ2-1; CDR3aa: CASSKTGTRLYNEQFF; CDR3nt: TGTGCCAGCAGCAAGACCGGGACTAGACTATACAATGAGCAGTTCTTC
abundance: .; v_gene: TRBV15; len: 13; d_gene: .; j_gene: TRBJ1-1; CDR3aa: CATSRGGKTEAFF; CDR3nt: TGTGCCACCAGCCGGGGTGGGAAGACTGAAGCTTTCTTT
abundance: few; v_gene: TRBV5-1; len: 14; d_gene: TRBD1; j_gene: TRBJ1-2; CDR3aa: CASSPGQEIYGYTF; CDR3nt: TGCGCCAGCAGCCCGGGACAGGAGATCTATGGCTACACCTTC
abundance: .; v_gene: TRBV7-9; len: 15; d_gene: .; j_gene: TRBJ1-1; CDR3aa: CASSFSHSGNTEAFF; CDR3nt: TGTGCCAGCAGCTTCTCACATAGCGGGAACACTGAAGCTTTCTTT
abundance: .; v_gene: TRBV30; len: 14; d_gene: .; j_gene: TRBJ1-6; CDR3aa: CACRVPTGLSPLHF; CDR3nt: TGTGCCTGCCGCGTGCCGACAGGACTTTCACCCCTCCACTTT